This TCR beta chain is from a study of Graves' ophthalmopathy and Graves' hyperthyroidism. Amplified material comprised TCR beta CDR3 regions derived from RNA transcripts. HTBI primers primed a first-round RT-PCR, and a second-round multiplex PCR followed. TCRdb reprocessed the multiplex PCR reads via MiXCR and lists one record per CDR3 protein. Here the sample spans some 1.1 million distinct CDR3 sequences, less than 45% being singletons. The receptor's source is an adult man with Graves' hyperthyroidism. Input material: peripheral blood or thyroid tissue (not recorded which).

The CDR3 sequence is CAISGAVNQPLHF. In DNA form, the CDR3 reads TGTGCCATCAGTGGGGCAGTCAATCAGCCCCTCCACTTT. The rearrangement links TRBV10-3 to TRBJ1-6, with D unresolved. The CDR3 has 13 residues. V dropped 4 bases and J dropped 13 bases, with 14 bases sitting between them. In germline, CDR1 is ENHRY, CDR2 SYGVKD.